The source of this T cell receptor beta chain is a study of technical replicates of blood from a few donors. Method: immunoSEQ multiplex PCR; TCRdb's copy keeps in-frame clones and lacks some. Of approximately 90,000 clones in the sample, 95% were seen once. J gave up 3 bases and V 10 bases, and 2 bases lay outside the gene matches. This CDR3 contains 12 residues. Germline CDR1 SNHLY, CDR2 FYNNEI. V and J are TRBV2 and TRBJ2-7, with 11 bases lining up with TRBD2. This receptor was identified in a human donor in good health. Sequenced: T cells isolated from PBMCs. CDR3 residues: CAITSGGYEQYF. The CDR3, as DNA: TGTGCCATTACTAGCGGGGGCTACGAGCAGTACTTC.